This T cell receptor (beta chain) was obtained from a study of blood T cell repertoires in COVID-19. The authors' processing: Amplifying reference gene primers gave estimates of nucleated cell counts. The data were produced by immunoSEQ multiplex PCR, yet TCRdb's version contains in-frame clones alone and is incomplete. V and J calls and clone size are those listed in that table; D and trimming were worked out from the DNA. The repertoire holds about 230,000 clones, with about 87% as singletons. Enrollment of patients from Seattle took place during active infection, with longitudinal follow-up. Sequenced sample: peripheral blood. The origin of this receptor is a man aged 30 to 45 with COVID-19, enrolled during active disease.

The DNA for the CDR3 is TGTGCCAGCAGTTTGGACAGGGGGATCTACAATGAGCAGTTCTTC. This encodes CASSLDRGIYNEQFF. The chain combines TRBV28 with TRBJ2-1; 10 bases are shared with TRBD1. This CDR3 spans 15 amino acids. V gave up 3 bases and J gave up 3 bases; unmatched junction bases: 2. Germline V gene lookup returns CDR1 MDHEN and CDR2 SYDVKM.